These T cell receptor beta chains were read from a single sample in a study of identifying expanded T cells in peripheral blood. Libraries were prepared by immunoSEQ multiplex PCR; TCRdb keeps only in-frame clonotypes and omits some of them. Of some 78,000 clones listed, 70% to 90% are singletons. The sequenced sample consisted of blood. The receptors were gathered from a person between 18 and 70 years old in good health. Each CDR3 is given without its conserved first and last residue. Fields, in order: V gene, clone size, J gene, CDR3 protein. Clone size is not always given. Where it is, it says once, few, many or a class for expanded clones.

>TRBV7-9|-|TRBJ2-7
ASSLYRRNEQY
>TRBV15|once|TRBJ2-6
ATNLGSSGANVLT
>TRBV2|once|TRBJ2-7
ASSDRTSRSEQY
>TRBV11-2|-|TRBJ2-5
ASSRARDPFLEAQY
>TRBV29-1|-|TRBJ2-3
SVVLDFGATDTQY
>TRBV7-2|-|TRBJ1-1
ASSLVSLTGTEAF
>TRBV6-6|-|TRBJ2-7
ASSYSEGLYEQY
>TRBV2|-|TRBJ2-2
ASSGNPATGELF
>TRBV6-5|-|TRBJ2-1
ASRSGTVNEQF
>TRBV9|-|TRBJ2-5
ASSGTQGGGAETQY
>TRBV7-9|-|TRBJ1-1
ASRPPGGGAEAF
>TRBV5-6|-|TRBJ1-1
ASSLEVSHEAF
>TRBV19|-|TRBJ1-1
ASSMRQDTEAF
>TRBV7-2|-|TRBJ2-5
ASSPGQGTMSQY
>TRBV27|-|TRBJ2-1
ASSIGTSGDNEQF
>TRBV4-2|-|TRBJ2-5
ASSQLPAGARPEETQY
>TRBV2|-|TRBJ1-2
ASIDGPRGYGYT
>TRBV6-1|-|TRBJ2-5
ASSLRDRTQETQY
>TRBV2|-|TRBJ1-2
ASAPTGANYGYT
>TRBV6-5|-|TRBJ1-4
ASSRTRGTNEKLF
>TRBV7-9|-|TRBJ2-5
ASSLGQGFQETQY
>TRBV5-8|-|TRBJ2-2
ASRPQGSLWELF
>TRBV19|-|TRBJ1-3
ASSSRALRPGNTIY
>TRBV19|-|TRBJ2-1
ASRPRDRGNSYNEQF
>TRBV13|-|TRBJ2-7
ASSSGLAGGSSYEQY
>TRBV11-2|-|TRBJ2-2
ASSLDGGLPNTGELF
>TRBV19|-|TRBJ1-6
ARLPHSPLH
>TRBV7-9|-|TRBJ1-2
ASSLNGRQGANT
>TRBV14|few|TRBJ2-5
ASSPFALGQVY
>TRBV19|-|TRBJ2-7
ASSAGTGNEQY
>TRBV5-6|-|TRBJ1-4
ASSRQQGPNEKLF
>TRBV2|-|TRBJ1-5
ASTRGQASNQPQH
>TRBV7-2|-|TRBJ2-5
ASSQWPSGGPGETQY
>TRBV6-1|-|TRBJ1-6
ASTRWTGVPLH
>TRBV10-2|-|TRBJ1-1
ASSPQGGLTEAF
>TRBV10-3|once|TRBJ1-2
AISRQAYDANYGYT
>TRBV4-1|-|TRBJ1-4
ASSQTPGREGEKLF
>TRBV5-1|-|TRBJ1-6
ASSLDGSQGSPLH
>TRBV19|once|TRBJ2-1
ASSYRDEQF
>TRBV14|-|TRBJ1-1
ASSQDGTGARNTEAF
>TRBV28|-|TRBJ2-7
ASSLWGMTGGSYEQY
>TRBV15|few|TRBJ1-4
ATSPNTGRSNEKLF
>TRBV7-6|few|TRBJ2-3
ASSLDSPGTADTQY